The entry below describes one TCR beta chain. Authors' data handling: It was from reference gene primer amplification that nucleated cell counts were estimated. TCRdb's copy holds only in-frame clones and misses some; the assay was immunoSEQ multiplex PCR. V, J and clone size are those of that table, while D and trimming were read from the DNA. Altogether 150,000 to 200,000 clones are present, 75% to 85% being singletons, with the ten largest covering about 11%. These data originate in a study of blood T cell repertoires in COVID-19. Overall study context: Acute-phase and convalescent COVID-19 samples originated in the United States, Italy and Spain.

The CDR3 loop spans 16 amino acids. Trimming cost V 5 bases and J 2 bases, with 18 bases left between them. The germline gives CDR1 LNHDA, CDR2 SQIVND (reference sequence). The sample consisted of peripheral blood. The rearrangement links TRBV19 to TRBJ1-2, with a possible D match to TRBD1 (5 bases). This receptor was obtained from a human donor in a cohort sampled during active COVID-19. The CDR3 protein is CASSLRRAGLNYGYTF. The CDR3 nucleotides read TGTGCCAGTAGTCTCAGAAGGGCGGGGCTCAACTATGGCTACACCTTC.